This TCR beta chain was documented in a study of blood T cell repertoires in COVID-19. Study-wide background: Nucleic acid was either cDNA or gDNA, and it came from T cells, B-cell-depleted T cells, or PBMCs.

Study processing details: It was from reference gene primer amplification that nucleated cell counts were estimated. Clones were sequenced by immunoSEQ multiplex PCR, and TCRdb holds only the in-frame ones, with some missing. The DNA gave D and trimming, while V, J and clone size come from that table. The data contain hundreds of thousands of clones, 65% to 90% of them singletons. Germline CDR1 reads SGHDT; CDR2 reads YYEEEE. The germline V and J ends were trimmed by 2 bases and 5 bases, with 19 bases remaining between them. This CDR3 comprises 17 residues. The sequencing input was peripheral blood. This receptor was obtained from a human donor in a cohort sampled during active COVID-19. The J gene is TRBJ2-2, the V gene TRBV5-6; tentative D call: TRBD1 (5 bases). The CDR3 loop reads CASSFLWSGSRTGELFF. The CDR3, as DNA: TGTGCCAGCAGCTTCTTGTGGTCAGGGTCGAGAACCGGGGAGCTGTTTTTT.